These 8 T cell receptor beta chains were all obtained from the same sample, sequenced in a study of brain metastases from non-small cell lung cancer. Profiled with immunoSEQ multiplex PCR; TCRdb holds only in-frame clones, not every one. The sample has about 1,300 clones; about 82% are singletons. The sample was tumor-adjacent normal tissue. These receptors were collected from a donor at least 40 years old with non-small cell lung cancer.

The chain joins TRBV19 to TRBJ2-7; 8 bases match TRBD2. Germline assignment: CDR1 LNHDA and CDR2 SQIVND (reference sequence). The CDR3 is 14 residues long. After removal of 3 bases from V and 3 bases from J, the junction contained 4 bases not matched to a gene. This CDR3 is CASSMRGLDYEQYF. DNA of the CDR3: TGTGCCAGTAGTATGAGGGGACTAGACTACGAGCAGTACTTC.

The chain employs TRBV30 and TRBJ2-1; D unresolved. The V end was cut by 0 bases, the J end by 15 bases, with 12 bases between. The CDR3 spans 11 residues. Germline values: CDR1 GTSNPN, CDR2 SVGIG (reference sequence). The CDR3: CAWSVSPARFF. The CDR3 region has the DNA TGTGCCTGGAGTGTGAGTCCCGCCCGGTTCTTC.

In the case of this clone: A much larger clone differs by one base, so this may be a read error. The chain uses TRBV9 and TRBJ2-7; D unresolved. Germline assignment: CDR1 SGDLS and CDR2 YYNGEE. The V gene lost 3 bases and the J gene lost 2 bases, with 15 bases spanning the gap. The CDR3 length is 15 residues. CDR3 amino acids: CASSEALEGTYEQYF. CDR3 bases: TGTGCCAGCAGCGAGGCCCTAGAAGGAACCTACGAGCAGTACTTC.

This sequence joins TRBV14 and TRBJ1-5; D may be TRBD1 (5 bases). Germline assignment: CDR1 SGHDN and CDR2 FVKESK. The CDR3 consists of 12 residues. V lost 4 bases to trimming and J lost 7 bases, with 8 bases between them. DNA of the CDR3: TGTGCCAGCAGCCTCGGGGGACAGCCCCAGCATTTT. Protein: CASSLGGQPQHF.

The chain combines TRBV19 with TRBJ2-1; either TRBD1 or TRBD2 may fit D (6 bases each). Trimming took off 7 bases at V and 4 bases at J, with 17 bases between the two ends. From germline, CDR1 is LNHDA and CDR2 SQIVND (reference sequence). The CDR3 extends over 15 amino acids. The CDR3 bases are TGTGCCAGTACCCCCCGGGGGCAGCCTTACAATGAGCAGTTCTTC. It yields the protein CASTPRGQPYNEQFF. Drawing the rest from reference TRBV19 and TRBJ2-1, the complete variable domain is DGGITQSPKYLFRKEGQNVTLSCEQNLNHDAMYWYRQDPGQGLRLIYYSQIVNDFQKGDIAEGYSVSREKKESFPLTVTSAQKNPTAFYLCASTPRGQPYNEQFFGPGTRLTVL.

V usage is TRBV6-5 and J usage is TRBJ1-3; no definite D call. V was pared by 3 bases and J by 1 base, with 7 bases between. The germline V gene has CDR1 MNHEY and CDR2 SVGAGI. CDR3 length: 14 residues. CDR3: CASSYMVSGNTIYF. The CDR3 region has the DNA TGTGCCAGCAGTTATATGGTATCTGGAAACACCATATATTTT.

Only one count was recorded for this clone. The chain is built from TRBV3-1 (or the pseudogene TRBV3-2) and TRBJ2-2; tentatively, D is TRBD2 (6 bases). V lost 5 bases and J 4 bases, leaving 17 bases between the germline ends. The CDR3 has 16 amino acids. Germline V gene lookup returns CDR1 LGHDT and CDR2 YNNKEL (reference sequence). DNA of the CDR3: TGTGCCAGCAGCGGAGAGACTAGGGGAGGCACCGGGGAGCTGTTTTTT. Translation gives CASSGETRGGTGELFF.

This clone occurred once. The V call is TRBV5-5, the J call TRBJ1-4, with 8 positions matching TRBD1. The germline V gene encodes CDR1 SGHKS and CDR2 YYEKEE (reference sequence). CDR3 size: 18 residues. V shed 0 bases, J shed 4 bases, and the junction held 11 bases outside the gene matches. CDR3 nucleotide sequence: TGTGCCAGCAGCTTGGTTCAGGGGGCTCGAGGGGATAATGAAAAACTGTTTTTT. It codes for CASSLVQGARGDNEKLFF.